The subject of this entry is one TCR beta chain. The antigen remains undetermined. TCRdb re-called the 5' RACE reads with MiXCR, one entry per CDR3 protein. The sample yields 92,000 or so distinct CDR3 sequences, roughly 16% seen once. V was cut by 0 bases and J by 2 bases, with 13 bases left in between. The CDR3 loop spans 16 amino acids. Looked up from germline, CDR1 is ENHRY and CDR2 is SYGVKD. This entry belongs to a study of T-cell memory formation after mild COVID-19. Study context: Largely, TCR clusters stayed within a single donor.

Study-level results: Some SARS-CoV-2-responding clones were already detected in memory before infection. SARS-CoV-2 specificity of second-wave clones peaking day 37 was unconfirmed.

The source is a man aged 18-30 years who had mild COVID-19 (a few samples of this study predate the infection). Cell type and time point are not known. The genes are TRBV10-3 and TRBJ2-5; D is possibly TRBD2 (6 bases). Material for sequencing was PBMCs or a T cell subset sorted from them (not recorded which). The DNA for the CDR3 is TGTGCCATCAGTGAGTCGGAGGGGACGTATCAAGAGACCCAGTACTTC. Its translation: CAISESEGTYQETQYF.